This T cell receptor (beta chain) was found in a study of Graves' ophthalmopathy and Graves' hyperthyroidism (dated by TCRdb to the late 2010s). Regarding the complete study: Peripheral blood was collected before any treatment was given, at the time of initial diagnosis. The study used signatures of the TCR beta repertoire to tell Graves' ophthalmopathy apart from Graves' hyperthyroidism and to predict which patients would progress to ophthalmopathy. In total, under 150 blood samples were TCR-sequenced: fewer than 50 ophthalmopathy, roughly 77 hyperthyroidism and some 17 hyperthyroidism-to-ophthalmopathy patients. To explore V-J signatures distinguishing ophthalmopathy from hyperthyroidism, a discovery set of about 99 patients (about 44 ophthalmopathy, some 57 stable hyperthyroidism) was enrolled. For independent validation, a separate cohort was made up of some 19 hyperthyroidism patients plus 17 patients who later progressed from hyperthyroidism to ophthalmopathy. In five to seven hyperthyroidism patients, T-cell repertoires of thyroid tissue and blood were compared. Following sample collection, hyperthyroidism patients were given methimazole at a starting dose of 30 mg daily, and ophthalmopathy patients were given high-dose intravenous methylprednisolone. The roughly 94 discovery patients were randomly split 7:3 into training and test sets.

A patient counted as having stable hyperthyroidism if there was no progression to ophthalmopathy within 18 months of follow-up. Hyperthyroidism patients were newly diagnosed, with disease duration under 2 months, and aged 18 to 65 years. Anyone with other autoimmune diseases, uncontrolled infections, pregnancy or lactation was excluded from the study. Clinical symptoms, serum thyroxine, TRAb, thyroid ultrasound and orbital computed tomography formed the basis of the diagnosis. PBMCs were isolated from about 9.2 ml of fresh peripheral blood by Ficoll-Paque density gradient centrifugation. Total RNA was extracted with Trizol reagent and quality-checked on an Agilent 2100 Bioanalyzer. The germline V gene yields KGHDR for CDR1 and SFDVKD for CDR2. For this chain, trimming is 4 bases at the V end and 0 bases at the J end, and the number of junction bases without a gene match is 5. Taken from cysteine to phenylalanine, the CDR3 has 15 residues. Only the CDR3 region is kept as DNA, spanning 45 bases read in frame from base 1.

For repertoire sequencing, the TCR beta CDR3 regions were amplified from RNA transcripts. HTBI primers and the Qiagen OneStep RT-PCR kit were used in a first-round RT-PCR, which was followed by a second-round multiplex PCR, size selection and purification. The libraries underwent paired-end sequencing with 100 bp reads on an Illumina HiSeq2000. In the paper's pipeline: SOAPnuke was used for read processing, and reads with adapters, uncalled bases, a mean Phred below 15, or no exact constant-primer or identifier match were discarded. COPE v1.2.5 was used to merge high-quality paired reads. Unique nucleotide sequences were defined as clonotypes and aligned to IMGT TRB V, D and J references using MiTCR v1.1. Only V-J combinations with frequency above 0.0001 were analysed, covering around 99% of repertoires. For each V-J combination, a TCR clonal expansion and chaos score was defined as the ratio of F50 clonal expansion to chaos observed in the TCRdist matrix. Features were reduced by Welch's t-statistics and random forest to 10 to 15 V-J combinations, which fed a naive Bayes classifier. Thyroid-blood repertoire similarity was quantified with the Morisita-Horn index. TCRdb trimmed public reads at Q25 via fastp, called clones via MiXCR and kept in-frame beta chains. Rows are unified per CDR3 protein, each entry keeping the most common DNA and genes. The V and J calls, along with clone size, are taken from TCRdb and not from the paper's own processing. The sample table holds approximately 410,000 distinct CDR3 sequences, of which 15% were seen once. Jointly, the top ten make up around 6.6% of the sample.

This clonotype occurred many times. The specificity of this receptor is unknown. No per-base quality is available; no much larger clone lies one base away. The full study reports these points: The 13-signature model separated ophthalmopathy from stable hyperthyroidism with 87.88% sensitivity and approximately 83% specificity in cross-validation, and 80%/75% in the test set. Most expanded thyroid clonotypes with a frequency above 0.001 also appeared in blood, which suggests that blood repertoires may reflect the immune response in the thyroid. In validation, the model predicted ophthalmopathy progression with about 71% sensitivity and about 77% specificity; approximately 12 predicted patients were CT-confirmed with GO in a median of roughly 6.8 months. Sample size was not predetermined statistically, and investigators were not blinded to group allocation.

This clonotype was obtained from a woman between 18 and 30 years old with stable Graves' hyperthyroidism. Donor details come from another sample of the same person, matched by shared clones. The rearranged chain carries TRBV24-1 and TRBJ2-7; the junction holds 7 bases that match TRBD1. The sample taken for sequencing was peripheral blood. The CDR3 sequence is CATSESGQDSYEQYF. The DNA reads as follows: TGTGCCACCAGTGAGTCTGGACAGGACTCCTACGAGCAGTACTTC.